Reported below is one T cell receptor (beta chain). Antigen specificity is unknown. Deep was the level used in running the assay. Data came from immunoSEQ multiplex PCR; TCRdb stores just in-frame clones and leaves some out. The sample records over a million clones, around 98% being singletons. These data come from a study of shared clonotypes between healthy human individuals. Donors comprised only Caucasian adults living in Nashville, Tennessee. Study-wide points: Rarefaction curves obtained for sorted subsets showed sequencing incomplete despite large depth.

CDR3 size: 17 residues. The V and J ends lost 4 bases and 1 base respectively, with 17 bases between them. Per the germline V gene, CDR1 is SNHLY and CDR2 is FYNNEI. Sequencing was performed on naive CD4+ T cells sorted from blood. As to subset: CD45RA+ positively selected. The TCR was taken from a man under 40 in good health. The chain links TRBV2 to TRBJ1-5; maybe TRBD1 (6 bases). The CDR3 coding sequence is TGTGCCAGCAGTGTAGGGCAGGGGCTAAGGAGCAATCAGCCCCAGCATTTT. Translation gives CASSVGQGLRSNQPQHF.